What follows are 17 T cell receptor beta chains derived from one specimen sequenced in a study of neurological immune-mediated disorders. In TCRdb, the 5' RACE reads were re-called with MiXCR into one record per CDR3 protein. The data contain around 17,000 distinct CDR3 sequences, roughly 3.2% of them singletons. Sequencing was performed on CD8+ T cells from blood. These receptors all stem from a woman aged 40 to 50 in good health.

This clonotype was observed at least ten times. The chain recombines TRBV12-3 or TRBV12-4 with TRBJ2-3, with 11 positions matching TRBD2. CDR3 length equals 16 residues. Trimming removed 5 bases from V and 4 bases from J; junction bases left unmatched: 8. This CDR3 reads CASSPLTSGKSDTQYF. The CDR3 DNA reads TGTGCCAGCAGTCCGTTGACTAGCGGGAAGTCAGATACGCAGTATTTT.

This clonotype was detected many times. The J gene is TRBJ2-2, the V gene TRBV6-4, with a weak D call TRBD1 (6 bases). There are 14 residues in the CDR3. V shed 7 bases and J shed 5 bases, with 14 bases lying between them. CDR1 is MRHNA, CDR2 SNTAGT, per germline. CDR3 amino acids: CASKRAGTTGELFF. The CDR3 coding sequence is TGTGCCAGCAAGAGGGCAGGGACAACCGGGGAGCTGTTTTTT.

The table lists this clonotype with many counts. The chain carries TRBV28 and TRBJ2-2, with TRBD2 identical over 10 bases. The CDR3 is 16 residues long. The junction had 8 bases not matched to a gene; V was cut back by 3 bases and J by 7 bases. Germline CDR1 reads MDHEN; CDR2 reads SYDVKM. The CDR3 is CASSFSGRAVGGELFF. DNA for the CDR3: TGTGCCAGCAGTTTCAGCGGGAGGGCCGTCGGCGGGGAGCTGTTTTTT.

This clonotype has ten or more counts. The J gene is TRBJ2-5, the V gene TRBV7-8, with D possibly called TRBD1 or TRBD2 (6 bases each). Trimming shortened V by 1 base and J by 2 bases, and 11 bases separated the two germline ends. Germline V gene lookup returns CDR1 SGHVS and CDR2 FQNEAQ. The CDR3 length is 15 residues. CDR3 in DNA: TGTGCCAGCAGCTTAGGACTAGGGGGGCAAGAGACCCAGTACTTC. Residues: CASSLGLGGQETQYF.

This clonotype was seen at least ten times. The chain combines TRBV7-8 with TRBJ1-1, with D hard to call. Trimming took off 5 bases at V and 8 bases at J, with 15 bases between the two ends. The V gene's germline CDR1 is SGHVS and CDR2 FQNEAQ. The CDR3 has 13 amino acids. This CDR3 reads CASSPAEYSEAFF. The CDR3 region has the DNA TGTGCCAGCAGCCCAGCTGAGTATTCGGAAGCTTTCTTT.

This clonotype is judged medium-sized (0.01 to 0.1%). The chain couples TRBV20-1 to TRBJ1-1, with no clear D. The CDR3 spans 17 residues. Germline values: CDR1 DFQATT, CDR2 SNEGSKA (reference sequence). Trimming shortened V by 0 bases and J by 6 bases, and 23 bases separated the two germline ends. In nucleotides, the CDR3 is TGCAGTGCTAGAGATATTCGGGCGGCCGCGGACGGCGCTGAAGCTTTCTTT. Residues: CSARDIRAAADGAEAFF.

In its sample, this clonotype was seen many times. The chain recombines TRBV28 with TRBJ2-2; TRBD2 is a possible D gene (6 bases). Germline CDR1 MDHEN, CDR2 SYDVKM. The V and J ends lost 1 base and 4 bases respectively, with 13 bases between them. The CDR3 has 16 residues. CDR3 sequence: CASSLSPAGSTGELFF. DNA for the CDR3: TGTGCCAGCAGTTTATCCCCGGCCGGGAGCACCGGGGAGCTGTTTTTT.

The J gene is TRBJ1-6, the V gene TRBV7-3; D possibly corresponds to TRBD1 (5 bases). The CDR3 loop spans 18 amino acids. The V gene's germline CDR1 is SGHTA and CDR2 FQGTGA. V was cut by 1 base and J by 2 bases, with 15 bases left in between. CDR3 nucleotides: TGTGCCAGCAGCTTAAATCCCAGGGACCTTACCTATAATTCACCCCTCCACTTT. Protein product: CASSLNPRDLTYNSPLHF.

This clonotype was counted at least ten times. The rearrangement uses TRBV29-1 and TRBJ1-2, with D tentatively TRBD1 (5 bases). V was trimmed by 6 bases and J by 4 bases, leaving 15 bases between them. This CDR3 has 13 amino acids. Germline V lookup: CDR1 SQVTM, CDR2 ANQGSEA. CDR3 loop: CSVGAGSTYGYTF. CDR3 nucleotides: TGCAGCGTCGGGGCCGGGAGTACCTATGGCTACACCTTC. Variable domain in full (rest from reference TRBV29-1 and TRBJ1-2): SAVISQKPSRDICQRGTSLTIQCQVDSQVTMMFWYRQQPGQSLTLIATANQGSEATYESGFVIDKFPISRPNLTFSTLTVSNMSPEDSSIYLCSVGAGSTYGYTFGSGTRLTVV.

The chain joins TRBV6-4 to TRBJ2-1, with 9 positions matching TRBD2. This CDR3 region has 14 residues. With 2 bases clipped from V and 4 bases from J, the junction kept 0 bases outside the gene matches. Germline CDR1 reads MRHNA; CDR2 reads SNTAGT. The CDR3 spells CASSDAGGYNEQFF. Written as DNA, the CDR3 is TGTGCCAGCAGTGACGCGGGAGGGTACAATGAGCAGTTCTTC.

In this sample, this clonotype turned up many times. For the CDR3, the DNA is TGTGCCAGCAGCGTGTCGGGCTATGGCTACACCTTC. Protein sequence: CASSVSGYGYTF. The chain employs TRBV9 and TRBJ1-2, with no clear D. The CDR3 contains 12 residues. Germline V gene lookup returns CDR1 SGDLS and CDR2 YYNGEE. The germline V and J ends were trimmed by 2 bases and 4 bases, with 6 bases remaining between them.

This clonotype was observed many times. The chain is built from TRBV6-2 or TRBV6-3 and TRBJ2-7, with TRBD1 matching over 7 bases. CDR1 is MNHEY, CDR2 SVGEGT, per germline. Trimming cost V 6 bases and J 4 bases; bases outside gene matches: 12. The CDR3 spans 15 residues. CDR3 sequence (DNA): TGTGCCAGCAGCCACCCCCGGGACAGCTTATACGAGCAGTACTTC. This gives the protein CASSHPRDSLYEQYF.

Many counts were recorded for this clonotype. The CDR3 is CASSPGSDTQYF. DNA for the CDR3: TGTGCCAGCAGTCCGGGGTCAGATACGCAGTATTTT. V and J are TRBV28 and TRBJ2-3, with D maybe TRBD2 (5 bases). The CDR3 extends over 12 amino acids. The V gene's germline CDR1 is MDHEN and CDR2 SYDVKM. Trimming shortened V by 5 bases and J by 4 bases, and 7 bases separated the two germline ends.

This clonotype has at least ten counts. DNA for the CDR3: TGCAGCGCACCTAGCGGGAGAGGCGATGAGCAGTTCTTC. Translating gives CSAPSGRGDEQFF. The chain is built from TRBV29-1 and TRBJ2-1, with 10 nucleotides matching TRBD2. V was pared by 7 bases and J by 8 bases, with 8 bases of the junction left unmatched. The CDR3 totals 13 residues. The germline V gene has CDR1 SQVTM and CDR2 ANQGSEA.

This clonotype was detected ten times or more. CDR3 sequence: CASSSGFNEQFF. The DNA of the CDR3 is TGTGCCAGCAGCTCCGGGTTTAATGAGCAGTTCTTC. The chain combines TRBV11-2 with TRBJ2-1, with unresolved D. This CDR3 is built from 12 residues. Germline V gives CDR1 SGHAT, CDR2 FQNNGV. With 4 bases removed from V and 7 bases from J, the gap between germline ends came to 8 bases.

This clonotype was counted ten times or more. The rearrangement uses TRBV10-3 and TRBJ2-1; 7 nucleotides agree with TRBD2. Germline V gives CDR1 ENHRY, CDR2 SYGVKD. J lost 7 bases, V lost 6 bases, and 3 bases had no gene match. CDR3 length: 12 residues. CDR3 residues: CAISGLVNEQFF. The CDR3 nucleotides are TGTGCCATCAGCGGACTAGTAAATGAGCAGTTCTTC.

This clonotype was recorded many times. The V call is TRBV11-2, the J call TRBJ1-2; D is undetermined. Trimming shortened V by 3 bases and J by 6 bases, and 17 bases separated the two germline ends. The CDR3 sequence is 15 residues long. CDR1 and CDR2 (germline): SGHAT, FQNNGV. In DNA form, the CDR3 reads TGTGCCAGCAGCTTCCTTCCATGGGGAAGAGATGGCTACACCTTC. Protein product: CASSFLPWGRDGYTF.